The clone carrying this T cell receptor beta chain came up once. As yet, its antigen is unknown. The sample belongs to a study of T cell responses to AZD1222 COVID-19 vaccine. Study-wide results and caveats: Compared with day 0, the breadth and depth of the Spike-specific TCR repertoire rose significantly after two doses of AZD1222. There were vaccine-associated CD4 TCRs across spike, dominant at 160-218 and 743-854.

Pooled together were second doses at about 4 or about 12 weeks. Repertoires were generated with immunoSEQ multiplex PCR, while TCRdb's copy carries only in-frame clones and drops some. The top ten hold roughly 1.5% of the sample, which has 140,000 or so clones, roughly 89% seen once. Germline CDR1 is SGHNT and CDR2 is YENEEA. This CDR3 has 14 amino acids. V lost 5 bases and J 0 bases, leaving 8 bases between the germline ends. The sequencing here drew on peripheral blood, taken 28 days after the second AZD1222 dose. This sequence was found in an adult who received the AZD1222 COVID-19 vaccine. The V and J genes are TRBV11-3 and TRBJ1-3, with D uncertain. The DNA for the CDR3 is TGTGCCAGCAGCAGAGATAGCTCTGGAAACACCATATATTTT. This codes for CASSRDSSGNTIYF. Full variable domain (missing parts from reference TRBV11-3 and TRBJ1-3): EAGVVQSPRYKIIEKKQPVAFWCNPISGHNTLYWYLQNLGQGPELLIRYENEEAVDDSQLPKDRFSAERLKGVDSTLKIQPAELGDSAVYLCASSRDSSGNTIYFGEGSWLTVV.